This T cell receptor (beta chain) was documented in a study of T cells after yellow fever vaccination. Whole-study findings and limits: The bulk population could contribute abundant contaminating clonotypes to FACS-sorted repertoires. The appearance of a small share of clonotypes in both CD4 and CD8 compartments was observed.

CDR3 length equals 14 residues. The germline CDR1 and CDR2 sequences are SGHVS and FNYEAQ. V lost 8 bases and J lost 2, with 12 bases in between. TCRdb re-called the 5' RACE reads with MiXCR, one entry per CDR3 protein. The sample lists about 310,000 distinct CDR3 sequences, about 3.5% occurring once. This clonotype was observed a few times. No antigen is known for it. The TCR was taken from a man between 18 and 35 years old who received the YFV17D yellow fever vaccine. This chain joins TRBV7-6 and TRBJ2-2; D is possibly TRBD1 (6 bases). The sample in question was PBMCs, obtained on the day of the yellow fever booster vaccination. For the CDR3, the DNA is TGTGCCAGCTTAGAGACAGGCAACACCGGGGAGCTGTTTTTT. This encodes CASLETGNTGELFF. The full variable domain, its missing parts supplied by reference TRBV7-6 and TRBJ2-2, is GAGVSQSPRYKVTKRGQDVALRCDPISGHVSLYWYRQALGQGPEFLTYFNYEAQQDKSGLPNDRFSAERPEGSISTLTIQRTEQRDSAMYRCASLETGNTGELFFGEGSRLTVL.